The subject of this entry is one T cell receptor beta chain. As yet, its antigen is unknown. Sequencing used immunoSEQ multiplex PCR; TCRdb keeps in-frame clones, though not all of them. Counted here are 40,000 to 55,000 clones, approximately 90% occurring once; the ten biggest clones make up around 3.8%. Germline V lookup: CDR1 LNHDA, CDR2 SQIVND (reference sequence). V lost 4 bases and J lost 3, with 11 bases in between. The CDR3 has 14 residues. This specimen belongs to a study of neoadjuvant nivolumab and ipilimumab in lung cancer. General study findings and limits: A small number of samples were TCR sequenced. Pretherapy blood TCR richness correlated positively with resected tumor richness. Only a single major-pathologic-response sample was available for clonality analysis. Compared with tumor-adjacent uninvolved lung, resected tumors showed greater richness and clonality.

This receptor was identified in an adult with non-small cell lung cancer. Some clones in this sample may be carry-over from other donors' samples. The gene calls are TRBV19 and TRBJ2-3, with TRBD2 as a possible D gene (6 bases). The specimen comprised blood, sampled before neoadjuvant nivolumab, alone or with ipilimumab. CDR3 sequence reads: CASSTPGATDTQYF. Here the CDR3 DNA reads TGTGCCAGTAGTACACCGGGAGCAACAGATACGCAGTATTTT.